The rows below give T cell receptor beta chains drawn from one sample of a study of regulatory T cells in long-lasting Graves disease. TCRdb reprocessed the multiplex PCR reads via MiXCR and lists one record per CDR3 protein. The sample carries roughly 430,000 distinct CDR3 sequences, roughly a fifth recorded once. The starting material was peripheral blood mononuclear cells (PBMCs), obtained when the disease was refractory, from a patient treated with antithyroid drugs. These receptors all stem from a female donor with Graves disease. The CDR3 runs from the conserved cysteine through the conserved F or W. The order of the fields is clone size, J gene, V gene, D gene, CDR3 DNA, CDR3 protein. A D gene is named only where the DNA matches it firmly. Clone size is shown for a subset of rows, as once, few, many or a class of expanded clone.

many	TRBJ1-2	TRBV25-1	TRBD1	TGTGCCAGCAGTGAATATTCGGGACAGGGGGCGCGAGGCTACACCTTC	CASSEYSGQGARGYTF
once	TRBJ1-1	TRBV11-2	-	TGTGCCAGCAGCTCAACGAACAGGGACCCTTTCTTT	CASSSTNRDPFF
-	TRBJ1-3	TRBV29-1	TRBD1	TGCAGCGTTGTCGGGACAGATACTAACTCTGGAAACACCATATATTTT	CSVVGTDTNSGNTIYF
many	TRBJ2-5	TRBV2	-	TGTGCCAGCAGTGGGCCTCTAGCGAAAGAGACCCAGTACTTC	CASSGPLAKETQYF
many	TRBJ2-6	TRBV28	TRBD1	TGTGCCAGCATTCCCGGGACAGCAACTTCTGGGGCCAACGTCCTGACTTTC	CASIPGTATSGANVLTF
many	TRBJ2-6	TRBV28	TRBD1	TGTGCCAGCAGTCGGGGACAGGCCCCTGGGGCCAACGTCCTGACTTTC	CASSRGQAPGANVLTF
few	TRBJ2-2	TRBV20-1	-	TGCAGTGCTCAGGGGAACGACAGATTGAGCGGGGAGCTGTTTTTT	CSAQGNDRLSGELFF
many	TRBJ1-2	TRBV20-1	-	TGCAGTGCTATCAGGGACTATGGCTACACCTTC	CSAIRDYGYTF
many	TRBJ2-6	TRBV30	-	TGTGCCTGTTTAGTTGGGGCCAACGTCCTGACTTTC	CACLVGANVLTF
many	TRBJ1-2	TRBV6-1	-	TGTGCCAGCAGCCAGGCGAATAACTATGGCTACACCTTC	CASSQANNYGYTF
many	TRBJ2-5	TRBV2	-	TGTGCCAGCAGGACTATGAGGCAGGAGACCCAGTACTTC	CASRTMRQETQYF
many	TRBJ2-5	TRBV3-1	-	TGTGCCAGCAGCCAACGTTTCTGGGAGACCCAGTACTTC	CASSQRFWETQYF
-	TRBJ1-3	TRBV7-2	-	TGTGCCAGCAGCTTAGCGGTCAGCGTCTCTGGAAACACCATATATTTT	CASSLAVSVSGNTIYF
many	TRBJ2-2	TRBV27	-	TGTGCCAGCAGTTTAGAGAGACGGAACACCGGGGAGCTGTTTTTT	CASSLERRNTGELFF
-	TRBJ1-2	TRBV6-1	TRBD1	TGTGCCAGCAGACGGGACAGTTCCCTTGACTACACCTTC	CASRRDSSLDYTF
few	TRBJ2-1	TRBV7-2	-	TGTGCCAGCAGCTTAGGAGGGGGGGTAGAGCAGTTCTTC	CASSLGGGVEQFF
-	TRBJ2-7	TRBV11-2	TRBD2	TGTGCCAGCAGCTCAGGACTAGCGGGAGATTTGCAGTACTTC	CASSSGLAGDLQYF
-	TRBJ2-1	TRBV3-1	TRBD2	TGTGCCAGCAACGGGGGGGAAATCTACAATGAGCAGTTCTTC	CASNGGEIYNEQFF
many	TRBJ2-5	TRBV6-1	TRBD2	TGTGCCAGCAGTGCGACTAGCGGGAGCGCGGAGACCCAGTACTTC	CASSATSGSAETQYF
many	TRBJ2-7	TRBV2	-	TGTGCCAGCAGTGATCTAGGTACGTCGGGCTACGAGCAGTACTTC	CASSDLGTSGYEQYF
many	TRBJ1-5	TRBV28	TRBD1	TGTGCCAGCAGTCCGCGCCCGCAGACAGGGGGCCAGCCCCAGCATTTT	CASSPRPQTGGQPQHF
many	TRBJ2-5	TRBV18	-	TGTGCCAGCTCACCGTCCGCTGGTCCGGAGACCCAGTACTTC	CASSPSAGPETQYF
many	TRBJ2-4	TRBV28	-	TGTGCCAGCAGTCGTCCTCCTGACATCCTCTTC	CASSRPPDILF
many	TRBJ1-4	TRBV11-1	-	TGTGCCAGCAGCCGATTTCCAGGATCGGATGAAAAACTGTTTTTT	CASSRFPGSDEKLFF
many	TRBJ1-2	TRBV20-1	TRBD1	TGCAGTGCGACAGAGACAGGGGGCTCAAACCTCTATGGCTACACCTTC	CSATETGGSNLYGYTF
many	TRBJ1-4	TRBV5-1	-	TGCGCCAGCAGCTTGACGGATGCAACTAATGAAAAACTGTTTTTT	CASSLTDATNEKLFF
many	TRBJ1-6	TRBV28	-	TGTGCCAGTAACCGCAGGTCGTCACTCAATTCACCCCTCCACTTT	CASNRRSSLNSPLHF
many	TRBJ1-3	TRBV7-8	-	TGTGCCAGCAGCTCGACAACAGCTGATGGAAACACCATATATTTT	CASSSTTADGNTIYF
-	TRBJ1-1	TRBV9	TRBD1	TGTGCCAGCAGCGTAGGGACAGGCCTTGAAGCTTTCTTT	CASSVGTGLEAFF
-	TRBJ1-1	TRBV6-1	-	TGTGCCAGCAGTGCCGATGGGGGGTTGTTAAACACTGAAGCTTTCTTT	CASSADGGLLNTEAFF
many	TRBJ1-1	TRBV6-1	TRBD1	TGTGCCAGCGGACGACAGGGAACCACTGAAGCTTTCTTT	CASGRQGTTEAFF
few	TRBJ2-7	TRBV12-3/TRBV12-4	-	TGTGCCAGCGGTTTTAAGACTCAAACCTACGAGCAGTACTTC	CASGFKTQTYEQYF
-	TRBJ2-1	TRBV27	-	TGTGCCAGCCCCGTAGGGGGGCCGACCCTAAACAATGAGCAGTTCTTC	CASPVGGPTLNNEQFF
-	TRBJ2-2	TRBV29-1	TRBD2	TGCAGCGTTGAATTCGGACTAGCGGGAACCGGGGAGCTGTTTTTT	CSVEFGLAGTGELFF
-	TRBJ2-6	TRBV3-1	-	TGTGCCAGCAGCCAGGGTACAAGCTCTGGGGCCAACGTCCTGACTTTC	CASSQGTSSGANVLTF
-	TRBJ2-5	TRBV10-3	TRBD2	TGTGCCATCAGTGACACGGGAGGCGGAGAGACCCAGTACTTC	CAISDTGGGETQYF
-	TRBJ2-5	TRBV7-6	-	TGTGCCAGCAGTCTTAACAGTGGGCGGGTTCAAGAGACCCAGTACTTC	CASSLNSGRVQETQYF
many	TRBJ1-4	TRBV6-1	-	TGTGCCAGCAGTGAAACCACAGGGATTCTTTCAACTAATGAAAAACTGTTTTTT	CASSETTGILSTNEKLFF
few	TRBJ2-7	TRBV5-1	-	TGCGCCAGCAGCACTGCGACAGGCCTCTCCTACGAGCAGTACTTC	CASSTATGLSYEQYF
many	TRBJ1-5	TRBV2	-	TGTGCCAGCAGGGCAGGAGCTGGAAGCAATCAGCCCCAGCATTTT	CASRAGAGSNQPQHF
-	TRBJ2-7	TRBV20-1	TRBD1	TGCAGTGCTAGAGCCACAGACAGGGGGACCCTCGAGCAGTACTTC	CSARATDRGTLEQYF
-	TRBJ2-6	TRBV15	-	TGTGCCACCAGCAGAGATCTAGACGATTCTGGGGCCAACGTCCTGACTTTC	CATSRDLDDSGANVLTF
many	TRBJ2-7	TRBV20-1	TRBD1	TGCAGTGCTAGGTCCGGGACAGGGGCCTACGAGCAGTACTTC	CSARSGTGAYEQYF
many	TRBJ1-4	TRBV12-3/TRBV12-4	-	TGTGCCAGCGGGGAACAGGGTGGTAATGAAAAACTGTTTTTT	CASGEQGGNEKLFF
-	TRBJ2-7	TRBV3-1	-	TGTGCCAGCAGCTCCCCGGGGGCGGGAAGATCCTACGAGCAGTACTTC	CASSSPGAGRSYEQYF
many	TRBJ2-5	TRBV28	-	TGTGCCAGCAGAACCACGGGACGTGGAGAGACCCAGTACTTC	CASRTTGRGETQYF
-	TRBJ2-7	TRBV4-1	TRBD2	TGCGCCAGCAGCCAAGGGCAGGGGCTAGCGGGAGCCTACGAGCAGTACTTC	CASSQGQGLAGAYEQYF
few	TRBJ2-5	TRBV28	TRBD1	TGTGCCAGCAGACCACAGCCCTGGACAGGGGACCAAGAGACCCAGTACTTC	CASRPQPWTGDQETQYF
many	TRBJ1-3	TRBV28	-	TGTGCCAGCAGTCCGCACAGCTCTGGAAACACCATATATTTT	CASSPHSSGNTIYF
-	TRBJ1-1	TRBV20-1	-	TGCAGTGCTACTCAGACAGATGACAGCGGCCGGTTT	CSATQTDDSGRF
-	TRBJ1-2	TRBV5-1	-	TGCGCCAGCAGCTTGGAGGGCAGGGACTATGGCTACACCTTC	CASSLEGRDYGYTF
-	TRBJ2-3	TRBV12-3/TRBV12-4	TRBD1	TGTGCCAGCACCCCGACAGGGGGCGTGCGCACAGATACGCAGTATTTT	CASTPTGGVRTDTQYF
few	TRBJ2-2	TRBV24-1	-	TGTGCCACCAGTGTAGGGGGAAAGAACACCGGGGAGCTGTTTTTT	CATSVGGKNTGELFF
few	TRBJ2-7	TRBV7-8	-	TGTGCCAGCAGCTTACGTTCCACCTACGAGCAGTACTTC	CASSLRSTYEQYF
many	TRBJ1-4	TRBV2	-	TGTGCCAGCGGCCGGGACAACGATAATGAAAAACTGTTTTTT	CASGRDNDNEKLFF
-	TRBJ1-2	TRBV25-1	TRBD1	TGTGCCAGCAGTGAATATTTCGACAGGGGGACCTATGGCTACACCTTC	CASSEYFDRGTYGYTF